A single sample gave rise to the 27 T cell receptor beta chains below, sequenced in a study of blood T cell repertoires in COVID-19. Assay used: immunoSEQ multiplex PCR; TCRdb lists only in-frame clones, some missing. The sample carries fewer than 200,000 clones, approximately 86% recorded once. The sample consisted of peripheral blood. The receptors originated from a woman aged 40 to 49 with COVID-19, enrolled during active disease.

This rearrangement joins TRBV27 to TRBJ2-1, with 9 bases fitting TRBD2. Trimming removed 8 bases from V and 7 bases from J; junction bases left unmatched: 12. The V gene's germline CDR1 is MNHEY and CDR2 SMNVEV (reference sequence). The CDR3 consists of 15 residues. CDR3 in amino acids: CASLPSSGRRNEQFF. The DNA for the CDR3 is TGTGCCAGCCTTCCTAGTAGCGGGAGAAGGAATGAGCAGTTCTTC.

The genes are TRBV30 and TRBJ1-2; D might be TRBD1 (5 bases). CDR3 length: 13 residues. V was clipped by 1 base and J by 7 bases, with 13 bases between them. The V gene's germline CDR1 is GTSNPN and CDR2 SVGIG (reference sequence). The chain's CDR3 is CAWSGRGFLGYTF. CDR3 DNA: TGTGCCTGGAGTGGAAGGGGTTTTCTTGGCTACACCTTC.

The rearrangement uses TRBV5-6 and TRBJ2-7; possible D gene TRBD2, 6 bases. CDR1 and CDR2 from the germline V gene are SGHDT and YYEEEE. This CDR3 comprises 14 residues. V lost 0 bases, J lost 3 bases, and 10 bases lay in between. DNA of the CDR3: TGTGCCAGCAGCTTGGATTCCGGGGGCTACGAGCAGTACGTC. Translated, it gives CASSLDSGGYEQYV.

The gene calls are TRBV19 and TRBJ1-1; D unclear. Trimming took off 8 bases at V and 0 bases at J, with 4 bases between the two ends. The CDR3 is 11 residues long. Germline V gene sequence: CDR1 LNHDA, CDR2 SQIVND (reference sequence). The CDR3 DNA is TGTGCCAGTTCTATGAACACTGAAGCTTTCTTT. Translating it yields CASSMNTEAFF.

The chain employs TRBV30 and TRBJ1-2; D gene unclear. Per the germline V gene, CDR1 is GTSNPN and CDR2 is SVGIG (reference sequence). Trimming shortened V by 4 bases and J by 5 bases, and 11 bases separated the two germline ends. The CDR3 covers 12 residues. CDR3 sequence reads: CAWNAGIYGYTF. DNA of the CDR3: TGTGCCTGGAATGCGGGAATTTATGGCTACACCTTC.

The V gene is TRBV5-4, the J gene TRBJ2-1; the D is unclear. Trimming stripped 0 bases from V and 0 bases from J, with 4 bases between. The germline V gene encodes CDR1 SGHNT and CDR2 YYREEE (reference sequence). The CDR3 runs 14 residues. The CDR3 loop is CASSLGSSYNEQFF. The CDR3 DNA sequence: TGTGCCAGCAGCTTGGGGAGCTCCTACAATGAGCAGTTCTTC. Complete variable domain (other parts from reference TRBV5-4 and TRBJ2-1): ETGVTQSPTHLIKTRGQQVTLRCSSQSGHNTVSWYQQALGQGPQFIFQYYREEENGRGNFPPRFSGLQFPNYSSELNVNALELDDSALYLCASSLGSSYNEQFFGPGTRLTVL.

The chain employs TRBV2 and TRBJ2-7, with 8 bases fitting TRBD2. The V and J ends lost 4 bases and 4 bases, in that order; junction bases with no gene match: 15. CDR1 and CDR2 from the germline V gene are SNHLY and FYNNEI. CDR3 size: 17 residues. Written as DNA, the CDR3 is TGTGCCAGCAGTGTAGGACTAGCAGCCGGAGAGGTTTACGAGCAGTACTTC. It encodes CASSVGLAAGEVYEQYF.

The rearrangement links TRBV19 to TRBJ2-5; D possibly corresponds to TRBD1 (6 bases). The CDR3 spans 15 residues. V lost 4 bases to trimming and J lost 3 bases, with 15 bases between them. Looked up from germline, CDR1 is LNHDA and CDR2 is SQIVND (reference sequence). The CDR3 DNA reads as TGTGCCAGTAGTAAAGACAGGATAGGGGAAGAGACCCAGTACTTC. Its translation is CASSKDRIGEETQYF.

The chain couples TRBV2 to TRBJ2-5, with D perhaps matching TRBD1 (6 bases). Trimming left V 6 bases short and J 1 base short, with 18 bases between. This CDR3 contains 16 residues. Germline lookup yields CDR1 SNHLY and CDR2 FYNNEI. The CDR3, as DNA: TGTGCCAGCAGAGAAAACCACCAGGGGATCCAAGAGACCCAGTACTTC. It specifies CASRENHQGIQETQYF.

The V call is TRBV4-2, the J call TRBJ2-7; 15 nucleotides agree with TRBD2. CDR1 and CDR2 (germline): LGHNA, YNFKEQ. The CDR3 totals 17 residues. V trimming: 1 base; J trimming: 7 bases; junction bases outside the gene matches: 8. The CDR3 nucleotides are TGTGCCAGCAGCCAAGGAAGGAGGACTAGCGGGAGGGAAGAGCAGTACTTC. This gives the protein CASSQGRRTSGREEQYF.

The CDR3 DNA follows: TGTGCCTGGACTGGGACAGGGATTTATACAGAGACCCAGTACTTC. It specifies CAWTGTGIYTETQYF. V gene TRBV30 combines with J gene TRBJ2-5; 9 bases map to TRBD1. This CDR3 is 15 amino acids long. The J segment lost 4 bases and the V segment lost 4 bases, leaving 10 bases of the junction unmatched. Germline CDR1 GTSNPN, CDR2 SVGIG (reference sequence).

This clone has more than one count but fewer than ten. As DNA, the CDR3 is TGTGCCAGTAGGCCGACTAGCGGGAATTATTACGAGCAGTACTTC. It specifies CASRPTSGNYYEQYF. The chain recombines TRBV19 with TRBJ2-7; 11 bases agree with TRBD2. Germline CDR1 reads LNHDA; CDR2 reads SQIVND (reference sequence). V gave up 6 bases and J gave up 4 bases; unmatched junction bases: 8. The CDR3 runs 15 residues.

V and J are TRBV19 and TRBJ2-1, with 7 bases fitting TRBD2. Germline CDR1 LNHDA, CDR2 SQIVND (reference sequence). The CDR3 consists of 15 residues. Losses at the gene ends were 6 bases for V and 3 bases for J; bases not matched to a gene: 8. CDR3 sequence: CASRTGTTSYNEQFF. CDR3 in DNA: TGTGCCAGTAGGACCGGGACTACAAGCTACAATGAGCAGTTCTTC. The full variable domain, rest sourced from reference TRBV19 and TRBJ2-1, is DGGITQSPKYLFRKEGQNVTLSCEQNLNHDAMYWYRQDPGQGLRLIYYSQIVNDFQKGDIAEGYSVSREKKESFPLTVTSAQKNPTAFYLCASRTGTTSYNEQFFGPGTRLTVL.

This chain joins TRBV6-5 and TRBJ1-2, with D unclear. This CDR3 is built from 14 residues. Trimming removed 6 bases from V and 7 bases from J, with 18 bases in between. Germline CDR1 is MNHEY and CDR2 is SVGAGI. CDR3 amino acids: CASRIPSGEGGYTF. The CDR3 coding sequence is TGTGCCAGCAGAATACCCTCCGGGGAGGGTGGCTACACCTTC.

In nucleotides, the CDR3 is TGTGCCAGCAGCAGGACAGGGTTCCCCTACAATGAGCAGTTCTTC. It translates to CASSRTGFPYNEQFF. The chain recombines TRBV21-1 with TRBJ2-1; TRBD1 reflects the table's D call only, with no check against the DNA. TRBV21-1 is assigned pseudogene status. This CDR3 region has 15 residues.

The chain links TRBV2 to TRBJ1-5, with 8 bases aligning to TRBD1. J was trimmed by 7 bases and V by 5 bases; bases with no gene match: 7. CDR1 and CDR2 from the germline V gene are SNHLY and FYNNEI. This CDR3 has 14 residues. Here the CDR3 DNA reads TGTGCCAGCAGTTCGGACAGGGATGGCCAGCCCCAGCATTTT. Its translation: CASSSDRDGQPQHF.

The CDR3 nucleotides read TGTGCCAGCTCACCGAACAATGCGGCGGGGGGGACCGGGGAGCTGTTTTTT. It translates to CASSPNNAAGGTGELFF. V is TRBV18 and J is TRBJ2-2, with 9 positions matching TRBD2. Trimming at V came to 3 bases and at J to 5 bases, leaving 10 bases not matched to a gene. Germline values: CDR1 KGHSH, CDR2 LQKENI. This CDR3 has 17 amino acids.

The chain combines TRBV6-6 with TRBJ2-7, with 7 bases aligning to TRBD1. V lost 2 bases, J lost 9 bases, and 7 bases stayed unmatched. Germline CDR1 reads MNHNY; CDR2 reads SVGAGI (reference sequence). CDR3 length: 13 amino acids. CDR3 DNA sequence: TGTGCCAGCAGTTACCCCGGGACAGAGAGGCAGTACTTC. It codes for CASSYPGTERQYF.

This clone was seen a single time. This rearrangement joins TRBV11-2 to TRBJ2-1, with TRBD2 matching over 7 bases. In germline, CDR1 is SGHAT, CDR2 FQNNGV. The CDR3 totals 14 residues. Trimming cost V 2 bases and J 7 bases; bases outside gene matches: 5. CDR3 DNA: TGTGCCAGCAGCTTAAAACTAGCGAATAATGAGCAGTTCTTC. Encoded protein: CASSLKLANNEQFF. Based on the CDR3 plus reference TRBV11-2 and TRBJ2-1, the full variable domain is EAGVAQSPRYKIIEKRQSVAFWCNPISGHATLYWYQQILGQGPKLLIQFQNNGVVDDSQLPKDRFSAERLKGVDSTLKIQPAKLEDSAVYLCASSLKLANNEQFFGPGTRLTVL.

V usage is TRBV30 and J usage is TRBJ1-2; D is unclear. Germline loops: CDR1 GTSNPN, CDR2 SVGIG (reference sequence). Trimming removed 3 bases from V and 4 bases from J, with 9 bases in between. This CDR3 contains 12 residues. Written as DNA, the CDR3 is TGTGCCTGGAGCGGTGGTAGCTATGGCTACACCTTC. It translates to CAWSGGSYGYTF.

This chain joins TRBV12-3 or TRBV12-4 and TRBJ1-2, with D unclear. The CDR3 has 13 residues. V was clipped by 1 base and J by 9 bases, with 12 bases between them. CDR3 coding DNA: TGTGCCAGCAGTTTAGTCAGGTCTTCGAGCTACACCTTC. It encodes CASSLVRSSSYTF.

The chain links TRBV6-5 to TRBJ2-3; TRBD2 might be the D (5 bases). The germline gives CDR1 MNHEY, CDR2 SVGAGI. The ends were cut back, 5 bases at V and 6 bases at J, with 18 bases in the middle. The CDR3 is 15 residues long. The CDR3: CASSMSEAIRDTQYF. DNA of the CDR3: TGTGCCAGCAGTATGTCGGAGGCTATTAGGGATACGCAGTATTTT.

The CDR3 region is CASSQDRVETQYF. The CDR3 region has the DNA TGTGCCAGCAGCCAAGATCGGGTAGAGACCCAGTACTTC. V usage is TRBV3-1 (or the pseudogene TRBV3-2) and J usage is TRBJ2-5; D gene ambiguous. This CDR3 is 13 amino acids long. Germline CDR1 LGHDT, CDR2 YNNKEL (reference sequence). V was shortened by 0 bases and J by 4 bases, with 6 bases between the two germline ends.

The V gene is TRBV5-6, the J gene TRBJ1-1; 11 positions match TRBD1. There are 14 residues in the CDR3. Germline V CDR1 and CDR2: SGHDT, YYEEEE. Losses at the gene ends were 2 bases for V and 9 bases for J; bases not matched to a gene: 6. CDR3 region: CASSFRTGGTKAFF. DNA for the CDR3: TGTGCCAGCAGCTTCAGGACAGGGGGCACAAAAGCTTTCTTT.

This chain links TRBV3-1 (or the pseudogene TRBV3-2) with TRBJ1-1; D may be TRBD1 (5 bases). V was shortened by 0 bases and J by 3 bases, with 11 bases between the two germline ends. The CDR3 has 15 residues. Germline V gene sequence: CDR1 LGHDT, CDR2 YNNKEL (reference sequence). This CDR3 is CASSQEAGRYTEAFF. For the CDR3, the DNA is TGTGCCAGCAGCCAAGAAGCAGGGAGGTACACTGAAGCTTTCTTT.

Note on this clone: This specimen includes other DNA sequences encoding the same CDR3. This rearrangement joins TRBV28 to TRBJ1-5; 8 bases are a match to TRBD1. CDR1 and CDR2 (germline): MDHEN, SYDVKM. There are 16 residues in the CDR3. V lost 5 bases to trimming and J lost 4 bases; unmatched junction nucleotides: 10. In nucleotides, the CDR3 is TGTGCCAGCAGTAAAAGGGGGACAGGAGAAAATCAGCCCCAGCATTTT. It translates to CASSKRGTGENQPQHF.

The chain employs TRBV18 and TRBJ2-1, with a tentative D call TRBD1 (6 bases). The germline gives CDR1 KGHSH, CDR2 LQKENI. CDR3 length: 16 amino acids. Trimming shortened V by 6 bases and J by 0 bases, and 15 bases separated the two germline ends. This CDR3 reads CASSPGQSISYNEQFF. In DNA form, the CDR3 reads TGTGCCAGCTCTCCCGGACAGTCGATCTCCTACAATGAGCAGTTCTTC.